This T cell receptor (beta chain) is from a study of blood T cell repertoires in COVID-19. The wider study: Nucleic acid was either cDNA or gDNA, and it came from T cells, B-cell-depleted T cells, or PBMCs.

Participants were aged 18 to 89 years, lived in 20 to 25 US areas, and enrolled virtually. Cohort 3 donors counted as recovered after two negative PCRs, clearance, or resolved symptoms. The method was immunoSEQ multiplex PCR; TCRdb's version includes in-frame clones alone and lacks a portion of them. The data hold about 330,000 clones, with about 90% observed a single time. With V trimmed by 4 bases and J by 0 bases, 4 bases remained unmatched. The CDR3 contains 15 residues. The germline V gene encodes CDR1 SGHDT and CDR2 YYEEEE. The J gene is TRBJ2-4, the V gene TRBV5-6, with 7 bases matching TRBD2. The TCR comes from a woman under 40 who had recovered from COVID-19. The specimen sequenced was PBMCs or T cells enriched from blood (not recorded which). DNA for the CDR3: TGTGCCAGCAGCCAAGCGGGGACAGCCAAAAACATTCAGTACTTC. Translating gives CASSQAGTAKNIQYF.